These 6 T cell receptor beta chains came from one sample sequenced in a study of blood T cell repertoires in COVID-19. Sequencing was performed with immunoSEQ multiplex PCR; in TCRdb, only in-frame clones are kept and a portion is missing. Of roughly 200,000 clones listed, approximately 80% are singletons. The sample taken for sequencing was peripheral blood. The receptors come from a woman aged 45-65 years with active or convalescent COVID-19.

The chain has TRBV4-3 and TRBJ2-2; D is possibly TRBD1 (5 bases). Germline CDR1 and CDR2: LGHNA and YSLEER. V was shortened by 5 bases and J by 5 bases, with 9 bases between the two germline ends. The CDR3 spans 13 residues. The CDR3 nucleotides read TGCGCCAGCAGCTCCCAGGGAACCGGGGAGCTGTTTTTT. Amino acids: CASSSQGTGELFF.

The chain recombines TRBV19 with TRBJ1-2; 7 bases are shared with TRBD1. CDR3 length: 14 residues. Trimming cost V 4 bases and J 8 bases; bases outside gene matches: 10. The germline CDR1 and CDR2 sequences are LNHDA and SQIVND (reference sequence). The DNA for the CDR3 is TGTGCCAGTAGTACCCACAGGGGTCTGGAAGGCTACACCTTC. Protein product: CASSTHRGLEGYTF.

This chain joins TRBV4-2 and TRBJ2-3, with 9 bases aligning to TRBD2. The J segment lost 5 bases and the V segment lost 1 base, leaving 4 bases of the junction unmatched. The length of the CDR3 is 15 residues. CDR1 and CDR2 (germline): LGHNA, YNFKEQ. The CDR3 DNA sequence: TGTGCCAGCAGCCAAGGTAGCGGGAGAGAAGATACGCAGTATTTT. Amino acid sequence: CASSQGSGREDTQYF.

The chain is built from TRBV7-2 and TRBJ2-2; 7 bases are a match to TRBD1. Germline V CDR1 and CDR2: SGHTA, FQGNSA. V shed 0 bases, J shed 7 bases, and the junction held 8 bases outside the gene matches. This CDR3 is 16 amino acids long. Written as DNA, the CDR3 is TGTGCCAGCAGCTTAGCGGGCAGGGGGAGCGGCGGGGAGCTGTTTTTT. Translation: CASSLAGRGSGGELFF. Supplemented by reference TRBV7-2 and TRBJ2-2, the full variable domain reads GAGVSQSPSNKVTEKGKDVELRCDPISGHTALYWYRQSLGQGLEFLIYFQGNSAPDKSGLPSDRFSAERTGGSVSTLTIQRTQQEDSAVYLCASSLAGRGSGGELFFGEGSRLTVL.

The gene calls are TRBV7-9 and TRBJ1-1; 9 positions match TRBD1. The J segment lost 4 bases and the V segment lost 3 bases, leaving 6 bases of the junction unmatched. The germline gives CDR1 SEHNR, CDR2 FQNEAQ (reference sequence). The CDR3 has 15 amino acids. Here the CDR3 DNA reads TGTGCCAGCAGCTTTACAGGGGGCGCGGTCACTGAAGCTTTCTTT. It specifies CASSFTGGAVTEAFF.

In this sample, this clone turned up a few times. J is TRBJ2-3 and V is TRBV5-1; D is uncertain. This CDR3 region has 15 residues. Germline-derived CDR1 and CDR2 are SGHRS and YFSETQ. V shed 1 base and J shed 2 bases, with 11 bases lying between them. The chain's CDR3 is CASSLIGEHTDTQYF. CDR3 nucleotides: TGCGCCAGCAGCTTGATAGGAGAGCACACAGATACGCAGTATTTT.